Each of the 15 T cell receptor beta chains below was sequenced from the same sample in a study of CD8+ T cells in alopecia areata. In each case, RNA was isolated and then reverse transcribed into cDNA as the sequencing template. Repertoires were generated with immunoSEQ multiplex PCR, while TCRdb's copy carries only in-frame clones and drops some. The profile shows some 100,000 clones, about 61% of them singletons. Documented treatment: oral pan-JAK inhibitor, 5-10 mg twice daily. The sample consisted of CD8+ T cells sorted from blood, taken around week 55, from a patient treated with tofacitinib. Receptors originate from a human donor with alopecia areata.

V is TRBV5-6 and J is TRBJ2-7; no definite D call. V shed 2 bases and J shed 10 bases, with 16 bases lying between them. Germline loops: CDR1 SGHDT, CDR2 YYEEEE. The CDR3 runs 13 residues. The CDR3 coding sequence is TGTGCCAGCAGCTTTGGCAAGACCGACCCCCAGTACTTC. Its translation: CASSFGKTDPQYF.

The chain combines TRBV1 with TRBJ2-5; the table's D gene call, TRBD2, was not cross checked with the DNA. TRBV1 is given as a pseudogene. This CDR3 comprises 15 residues. The chain's CDR3 is CTSSRPTTKEETQYF. CDR3 DNA sequence: TGCACCAGCAGCCGCCCGACTACGAAGGAGGAGACCCAGTACTTC.

This clone appeared a few times. A much larger clone lies one base from this, so it may be a read error. The same CDR3 also results from other DNA sequences found in this sample. This chain uses TRBV5-6 with TRBJ1-5; D gene uncertain. The CDR3 totals 13 residues. Germline CDR1 reads SGHDT; CDR2 reads YYEEEE. Trimming removed 0 bases from V and 0 bases from J, with 1 base in between. The CDR3 spells CASSLGSNQPQHF. CDR3 DNA sequence: TGTGCCAGCAGCTTGGGTAGCAATCAGCCCCAGCATTTT.

The J gene is TRBJ2-3, the V gene TRBV29-1; D not certain. Trimming removed 1 base from V and 1 base from J, with 3 bases in between. Germline V CDR1 and CDR2: SQVTM, ANQGSEA. This CDR3 is built from 12 residues. CDR3 protein: CSVEVGTDTQYF. CDR3 coding DNA: TGCAGCGTTGAAGTCGGCACAGATACGCAGTATTTT.

The chain joins TRBV19 to TRBJ2-1; a possible D gene is TRBD2 (6 bases). This CDR3 comprises 11 residues. V was trimmed by 11 bases and J by 8 bases, leaving 13 bases between them. Germline CDR1 and CDR2: LNHDA and SQIVND (reference sequence). The CDR3 sequence: CAARLGHEQFF. The CDR3 DNA reads as TGTGCCGCGAGACTAGGCCATGAGCAGTTCTTC.

This clone was observed a few times. The chain combines TRBV29-1 with TRBJ2-7, with D possibly TRBD2 on 6 matching bases. Trimming removed 6 bases at V and 0 bases at J, with 12 bases between. Germline V gene sequence: CDR1 SQVTM, CDR2 ANQGSEA. CDR3 size: 13 residues. CDR3 amino acids: CSVEHGGSYEQYF. CDR3 DNA sequence: TGCAGCGTGGAACACGGGGGCTCCTACGAGCAGTACTTC.

This clone appeared a few times. The V and J genes are TRBV19 and TRBJ2-1; no definite D call. The V gene's germline CDR1 is LNHDA and CDR2 SQIVND (reference sequence). CDR3 length equals 14 residues. V lost 10 bases to trimming and J lost 0 bases, with 13 bases between them. CDR3 sequence: CATSAASSYNEQFF. The CDR3 region has the DNA TGTGCCACCTCCGCGGCCAGCTCCTACAATGAGCAGTTCTTC.

This clone appeared a few times. V gene TRBV30 combines with J gene TRBJ1-5; D not resolved. Germline loops: CDR1 GTSNPN, CDR2 SVGIG (reference sequence). The germline V and J ends were trimmed by 3 bases and 2 bases, with 5 bases remaining between them. The CDR3 consists of 12 residues. The CDR3 region has the DNA TGTGCCTGGAGGCTCGGCAATCAGCCCCAGCATTTT. Its translation is CAWRLGNQPQHF.

This clone was observed a single time. V gene TRBV2 combines with J gene TRBJ1-5, with D possibly TRBD1 on 6 matching bases. This CDR3 region has 14 residues. Germline V lookup: CDR1 SNHLY, CDR2 FYNNEI. The V end lost 7 bases, the J end lost 5 bases, and 15 bases lay between the germline ends. Here the CDR3 DNA reads TGTGCCAGCAACCGAGGGGCAGGGGATCAGCCCCAGCATTTT. Translation: CASNRGAGDQPQHF.

The chain carries TRBV2 and TRBJ1-1; weak D call: TRBD1 (6 bases). Germline V gene data show CDR1 as SNHLY and CDR2 as FYNNEI. The germline V and J ends were trimmed by 7 bases and 4 bases, with 19 bases remaining between them. The CDR3 sequence is 15 residues long. The CDR3 DNA reads as TGTGCCAGCACCCGTGTGCCAGGGGAGGTCACTGAAGCTTTCTTT. This translates into CASTRVPGEVTEAFF.

The chain joins TRBV4-2 to TRBJ2-6; the D is unclear. V was cut by 0 bases and J by 1 base, with 10 bases left in between. This CDR3 comprises 17 residues. Looked up from germline, CDR1 is LGHNA and CDR2 is YNFKEQ. CDR3: CASSQDPSRSGANVLTF. The CDR3 DNA is TGTGCCAGCAGCCAAGATCCAAGCAGGTCTGGGGCCAACGTCCTGACTTTC.

The chain recombines TRBV9 with TRBJ1-1; no definite D call. The CDR3 sequence is 15 residues long. Germline V gene data show CDR1 as SGDLS and CDR2 as YYNGEE. V lost 0 bases to trimming and J lost 0 bases, with 9 bases between them. The CDR3 loop is CASSVGAVMNTEAFF. CDR3 sequence (DNA): TGTGCCAGCAGCGTAGGAGCGGTAATGAACACTGAAGCTTTCTTT.

The chain is built from TRBV15 and TRBJ1-2; D uncertain. Looked up from germline, CDR1 is LNHNV and CDR2 is YYDKDF (reference sequence). The CDR3 has 13 amino acids. With 0 bases removed from V and 2 bases from J, the gap between germline ends came to 4 bases. In DNA form, the CDR3 reads TGTGCCACCAGCAGAGAAGGGAACTATGGCTACACCTTC. It yields the protein CATSREGNYGYTF.

This chain uses TRBV15 with TRBJ2-2; 7 bases map to TRBD2. The CDR3 length is 17 residues. With V trimmed by 1 base and J by 0 bases, 5 bases remained unmatched. CDR1 LNHNV and CDR2 YYDKDF come from the germline V gene (reference sequence). The CDR3 loop is CATSRARAGSNTGELFF. The DNA for the CDR3 is TGTGCCACCAGCAGAGCCAGAGCGGGGTCGAACACCGGGGAGCTGTTTTTT.

This rearrangement joins TRBV6-1 to TRBJ1-2, with D unclear. V was clipped by 11 bases and J by 2 bases, with 21 bases between them. This CDR3 comprises 15 residues. Per germline, CDR1 MNHNS and CDR2 SASEGT. The DNA of the CDR3 is TGTGCCGCTGAAGGACGGGAAGGCAGCAACTATGGCTACACCTTC. Its protein product is CAAEGREGSNYGYTF.